The present TCR beta chain was sequenced within a study of CD8 T cells in Susac syndrome. About the research overall: Of the sequenced Susac syndrome patients, more than 5 had active disease and 8 or 9 were in remission. Study-level findings and limits: Within total CD8+ repertoires, around 15 Susac-specific public clones were found, and within CD8+ TEMRA repertoires, about 5.

RNA totalling roughly 0.5 to 1 ug underwent reverse transcription with random hexamers. By means of immunoSEQ multiplex PCR, TCR beta CDR3 spanning 54 Vbeta and 13 Jbeta underwent amplification. TCRdb itself ran the immunoSEQ multiplex PCR reads through MiXCR, one entry per CDR3 protein. This table has more than 65,000 distinct CDR3 sequences, approximately 95% appearing once. Per germline, CDR1 SGHRS and CDR2 YFSETQ. Trimming left V 4 bases short and J 7 bases short, with 11 bases between. The CDR3 covers 12 residues. Both CD4+ and CD8+ T cells were negatively isolated, and TEMRA cells underwent FACS enrichment. A note on this clonotype: The antigen remains unidentified.

The sequencing input was CD8+ T cells from PBMCs. This clonotype was sampled from a human donor with Susac syndrome. The chain is built from TRBV5-1 and TRBJ1-2, with D possibly TRBD1 on 5 matching bases. DNA of the CDR3: TGCGCCAGCAGCGGTCGGGGGGTTGGCTACACCTTC. It codes for CASSGRGVGYTF.